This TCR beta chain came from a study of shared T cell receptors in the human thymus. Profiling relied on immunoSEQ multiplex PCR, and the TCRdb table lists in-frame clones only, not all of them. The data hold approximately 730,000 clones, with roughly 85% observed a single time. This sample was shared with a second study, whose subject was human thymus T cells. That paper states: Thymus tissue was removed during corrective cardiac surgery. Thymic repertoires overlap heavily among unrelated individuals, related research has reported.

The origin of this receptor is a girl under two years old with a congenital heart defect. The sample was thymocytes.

The CDR3 bases are TGTGCCAGCAGTCCGTCACTAGGACAAGAGACCCAGTACTTC. It encodes CASSPSLGQETQYF. V and J are TRBV28 and TRBJ2-5, with TRBD2 as a possible D gene (5 bases). The CDR3 covers 14 residues. The V and J ends lost 5 bases and 2 bases respectively, with 12 bases between them. Germline lookup yields CDR1 MDHEN and CDR2 SYDVKM.